Listed below are T cell receptor beta chains from one sample, sequenced in a study of T cells after yellow fever vaccination. MiXCR, run by TCRdb on the 5' RACE reads, gives a single entry per CDR3 protein. The sample records about 340,000 distinct CDR3 sequences, around 12% being singletons. This sample comprised CD4+ T cells sorted from PBMCs, obtained 15 days after the yellow fever booster vaccination. Receptors were obtained from a young man who received the YFV17D yellow fever vaccine. Both conserved end residues are part of each CDR3. A D gene is named only where the DNA matches it firmly. Expanded clones are given a class, and other clones once, few, many or no size at all.

V gene	D gene	clone size	J gene	CDR3 protein	CDR3 DNA
TRBV7-3	NA	NA	TRBJ1-2	CASSLTGARVYGYTF	TGTGCCAGCAGCTTAACGGGGGCCAGGGTCTATGGCTACACCTTC
TRBV4-3	NA	many	TRBJ2-7	CASSRDGMSSYEQYF	TGCGCCAGCAGCCGGGACGGAATGAGCTCCTACGAGCAGTACTTC
TRBV7-2	TRBD1	few	TRBJ1-3	CASSLAGTVGNTIYF	TGTGCCAGCAGCTTAGCCGGGACAGTTGGAAACACCATATATTTT
TRBV5-1	NA	NA	TRBJ1-6	CASSLGSHRNNSPLHF	TGCGCCAGCAGCTTAGGCAGCCACCGAAATAATTCACCCCTCCACTTT
TRBV7-2	NA	NA	TRBJ1-3	CASSLSDGNTIYF	TGTGCCAGCAGCTTATCGGACGGAAACACCATATATTTT
TRBV12-3/TRBV12-4	TRBD2	many	TRBJ2-3	CASSLGSGGPDTQYF	TGTGCCAGCAGTTTGGGTAGCGGGGGGCCAGATACGCAGTATTTT
TRBV30	NA	NA	TRBJ2-3	CAWSEGSDTQYF	TGTGCCTGGTCGGAAGGATCAGATACGCAGTATTTT
TRBV6-2/TRBV6-3	TRBD1	NA	TRBJ1-6	CASSKSGTENSPLHF	TGTGCCAGCAGTAAATCCGGGACAGAGAATTCACCCCTCCACTTT
TRBV30	NA	NA	TRBJ1-2	CAWSVQGEGYTF	TGTGCCTGGAGTGTACAAGGGGAAGGCTACACCTTC
TRBV5-4	TRBD1	few	TRBJ1-2	CASSLKEGAGGYTF	TGTGCCAGCAGCTTGAAGGAGGGGGCAGGTGGCTACACCTTC
TRBV20-1	NA	few	TRBJ1-5	CSARRGQGAQHF	TGCAGTGCTAGGAGAGGGCAGGGTGCCCAGCATTTT
TRBV9	NA	NA	TRBJ2-4	CASSVGTQNIQYF	TGTGCCAGCAGCGTCGGGACGCAAAACATTCAGTACTTC
TRBV20-1	NA	few	TRBJ2-5	CSASVLGGAETQYF	TGCAGTGCTTCCGTACTCGGTGGGGCCGAGACCCAGTACTTC
TRBV7-2	NA	few	TRBJ1-3	CASSLWTVGNTIYF	TGTGCCAGCAGCTTGTGGACCGTCGGAAACACCATATATTTT
TRBV29-1	TRBD2	NA	TRBJ2-3	CSVGPIAGAGTDTQYF	TGCAGCGTTGGCCCCATAGCGGGGGCGGGCACAGATACGCAGTATTTT
TRBV30	NA	few	TRBJ2-1	CAWRVGAGHNEQFF	TGTGCCTGGCGGGTGGGGGCCGGGCACAATGAGCAGTTCTTC
TRBV5-1	NA	NA	TRBJ1-3	CASSLSVGGNTIYF	TGCGCCAGCAGCTTGTCCGTCGGGGGAAACACCATATATTTT
TRBV28	NA	NA	TRBJ1-2	CASTPDSPNYGYTF	TGTGCCAGCACCCCTGACAGTCCGAACTATGGCTACACCTTC
TRBV18	NA	few	TRBJ2-5	CASSPTTTETQYF	TGTGCCAGCTCACCAACAACCACGGAGACCCAGTACTTC
TRBV4-3	NA	few	TRBJ2-1	CASSQSGPAYNEQFF	TGCGCCAGCAGCCAGAGCGGGCCGGCCTACAATGAGCAGTTCTTC
TRBV18	NA	few	TRBJ2-5	CASSPPGFPGLLQYF	TGTGCCAGCTCACCACCCGGCTTCCCAGGTTTACTCCAGTACTTC
TRBV10-3	TRBD1	few	TRBJ2-1	CASTGAPYNEQFF	TGTGCCTCGACAGGGGCCCCCTACAATGAGCAGTTCTTC
TRBV6-5	NA	few	TRBJ2-6	CASFGTRGSGANVLTF	TGTGCCAGCTTTGGGACTCGGGGGTCTGGGGCCAACGTCCTGACTTTC
TRBV20-1	NA	few	TRBJ1-3	CSARVHNSGNTIYF	TGCAGTGCTAGAGTCCACAACTCTGGAAACACCATATATTTT
TRBV3-1	NA	few	TRBJ1-6	CASSQFGGDSPLHF	TGTGCCAGCAGCCAATTCGGAGGGGATTCACCCCTCCACTTT
TRBV5-1	NA	NA	TRBJ1-6	CASSLGLGPGSPLHF	TGCGCCTCTTCGCTGGGACTCGGGCCGGGTTCACCCCTCCACTTT
TRBV6-2/TRBV6-3	NA	once	TRBJ1-6	CASIDSSHSPLHF	TGTGCCAGCATCGACAGCTCGCATTCACCCCTCCACTTT
TRBV7-9	NA	few	TRBJ1-3	CASTPGGTASGNTIYF	TGTGCCAGCACCCCGGGGGGGACTGCCTCTGGAAACACCATATATTTT
TRBV24-1	NA	NA	TRBJ2-1	CATSDPGMNNEQFF	TGTGCCACCAGTGATCCCGGGATGAACAATGAGCAGTTCTTC
TRBV29-1	NA	NA	TRBJ1-6	CSVEEGQNSPLHF	TGCAGCGTTGAGGAAGGACAGAATTCACCCCTCCACTTT
TRBV7-2	NA	few	TRBJ1-6	CASSLAQGTASLHF	TGTGCCAGCAGCTTAGCCCAGGGGACCGCCTCCCTCCACTTT
TRBV24-1	TRBD1	NA	TRBJ2-3	CATSAGQGYADTQYF	TGTGCCACCAGTGCCGGACAGGGCTATGCAGATACGCAGTATTTT
TRBV7-9	TRBD1	NA	TRBJ1-5	CASSLAGTGHQPQHF	TGTGCCAGCAGCTTAGCGGGGACAGGGCATCAGCCCCAGCATTTT
TRBV24-1	TRBD1	few	TRBJ1-5	CATSDPGQGGQPQHF	TGTGCCACCAGTGACCCGGGACAGGGTGGCCAGCCCCAGCATTTT
TRBV7-9	NA	few	TRBJ1-6	CASSLQTGSPLHF	TGTGCCAGCAGCTTACAGACAGGTTCACCCCTCCACTTT
TRBV2	NA	few	TRBJ1-4	CASSQFNEKLFF	TGTGCCAGCAGTCAGTTTAATGAAAAACTGTTTTTT
TRBV29-1	NA	few	TRBJ1-5	CSVGMQGKDQPQHF	TGCAGCGTTGGCATGCAGGGAAAGGATCAGCCCCAGCATTTT
TRBV5-1	NA	many	TRBJ2-1	CASSQQPGHMNNEQFF	TGCGCCAGCAGTCAACAACCGGGACACATGAACAATGAGCAGTTCTTC
TRBV7-6	TRBD1	many	TRBJ2-3	CASSLAYRGRGQDTQYF	TGTGCCAGCAGCTTAGCTTACAGGGGGCGCGGCCAAGATACGCAGTATTTT
TRBV7-3	NA	NA	TRBJ2-7	CASSLMFGRGHEQYF	TGTGCCAGCAGCTTAATGTTCGGCAGGGGCCACGAGCAGTACTTC
TRBV5-1	NA	few	TRBJ2-5	CASSLADSREETQYF	TGCGCCAGCAGCTTGGCCGACAGTAGGGAGGAGACCCAGTACTTC
TRBV12-3/TRBV12-4	NA	few	TRBJ1-3	CASRTLGAGNTIYF	TGTGCCAGCAGAACCCTCGGGGCTGGAAACACCATATATTTT
TRBV5-6	TRBD1	few	TRBJ1-2	CASSLSLTGDYGYTF	TGTGCCAGCAGCTTGTCCCTGACAGGGGACTATGGCTACACCTTC
TRBV20-1	NA	NA	TRBJ1-5	CSASRTAGNQPQHF	TGCAGTGCTAGCAGGACAGCTGGCAATCAGCCCCAGCATTTT
TRBV18	NA	many	TRBJ2-7	CASSPPSGYEQYF	TGTGCCAGCTCACCACCTAGCGGCTACGAGCAGTACTTC
TRBV6-1	NA	few	TRBJ2-6	CASGTRNSGANVLTF	TGTGCCAGCGGGACACGGAACTCTGGGGCCAACGTCCTGACTTTC